The clone carrying this T cell receptor (beta chain) was observed a few times. The sample comes from a study of blood T cell repertoires in COVID-19. As for the study in general: The United States, Italy and Spain were the sources of the acute and convalescent COVID-19 samples.

The germline V gene has CDR1 SEHNR and CDR2 FQNEAQ (reference sequence). Trimming cost V 1 base and J 8 bases, with 6 bases left between them. This CDR3 has 12 residues. Profiling relied on immunoSEQ multiplex PCR, and the TCRdb table lists in-frame clones only, not all of them. Seen here are tens of thousands of clones, about 73% observed once, and the top ten hold approximately 30%. The chain links TRBV7-9 to TRBJ2-1; D may be TRBD1 (5 bases). Sequencing was carried out using peripheral blood. The TCR comes from a woman older than 75 with acute or convalescent COVID-19. CDR3: CASSLGGYEQFF. The CDR3 nucleotides read TGTGCCAGCAGCTTAGGGGGCTATGAGCAGTTCTTC.